Each of the 27 T cell receptor beta chains below was sequenced from the same sample in a study of T cell responses to AZD1222 COVID-19 vaccine. The assay was immunoSEQ multiplex PCR, and TCRdb's table has in-frame clones only and misses some. The data show about 150,000 clones, with about nine tenths seen just once and 5.5% held by the top ten. Here the sequenced sample was peripheral blood, taken on day 0 of MenACWY control vaccination. The receptors were gathered from an adult in good health.

The chain links TRBV7-7 to TRBJ2-3; 8 bases map to TRBD2. Per germline, CDR1 SSHAT and CDR2 FNYEAQ (reference sequence). V shed 5 bases and J 4 bases; nucleotides not matched to a gene: 5. The CDR3 runs to 14 residues. DNA for the CDR3: TGTGCCAGCAGCCCGAGCGGGGGAGCAGATACGCAGTATTTT. Its translation is CASSPSGGADTQYF.

Only one count was recorded for this clone. This CDR3 reads CASRLAGVYDEQFF. The CDR3 DNA sequence: TGCGCCAGCAGACTAGCGGGGGTTTACGATGAGCAGTTCTTC. This sequence joins TRBV10-2 and TRBJ2-1; 11 bases are a match to TRBD2. Germline values: CDR1 WSHSY, CDR2 SAAADI. This CDR3 spans 14 amino acids. Unmatched junction bases numbered 6, after V lost 6 bases and J lost 8 bases.

The chain has TRBV7-3 and TRBJ2-2; D perhaps matches TRBD2 (5 bases). The CDR3 has 16 amino acids. Trimming pared 5 bases from V and 3 bases from J, leaving 16 bases between. Germline-derived CDR1 and CDR2 are SGHTA and FQGTGA. As DNA, the CDR3 is TGTGCCAGCAGCCCCATGCGTAGCGTAGACACCGGGGAGCTGTTTTTT. This sequence encodes CASSPMRSVDTGELFF.

The sample holds one count of this clone. CDR3 sequence: CASSEGGSDTQYF. Here the CDR3 DNA reads TGTGCCAGCAGCGAGGGCGGGTCGGATACGCAGTATTTT. The V call is TRBV9, the J call TRBJ2-3, with D possibly TRBD2 on 5 matching bases. Looked up from germline, CDR1 is SGDLS and CDR2 is YYNGEE. Trimming removed 3 bases at V and 6 bases at J, with 11 bases between. CDR3 size: 13 residues. The whole variable domain, remainder taken from reference TRBV9 and TRBJ2-3, is DSGVTQTPKHLITATGQRVTLRCSPRSGDLSVYWYQQSLDQGLQFLIQYYNGEERAKGNILERFSAQQFPDLHSELNLSSLELGDSALYFCASSEGGSDTQYFGPGTRLTVL.

The chain uses TRBV6-5 and TRBJ2-7, with D perhaps given as TRBD1 or TRBD2 (5 bases each). The ends were cut back, 6 bases at V and 1 base at J, with 13 bases in the middle. CDR3 length: 14 amino acids. CDR1 and CDR2 from the germline V gene are MNHEY and SVGAGI. CDR3 sequence (DNA): TGTGCCAGCAGCTCCCGGGACGTATCCTACGAGCAGTACTTC. It yields the protein CASSSRDVSYEQYF.

This chain links TRBV24-1 with TRBJ2-3; no firm D call. CDR3 length: 11 amino acids. V was trimmed by 10 bases and J by 2 bases, leaving 6 bases between them. In germline, CDR1 is KGHDR, CDR2 SFDVKD. CDR3 DNA: TGTGCCACTCAGAACACAGATACGCAGTATTTT. Translating it yields CATQNTDTQYF.

The chain employs TRBV6-5 and TRBJ2-7, with a tentative D call TRBD2 (6 bases). CDR3 length equals 14 residues. The V end lost 7 bases, the J end lost 0 bases, and 13 bases lay between the germline ends. Germline V lookup: CDR1 MNHEY, CDR2 SVGAGI. The CDR3 loop is CASTIERASYEQYF. The CDR3, as DNA: TGTGCCAGCACCATCGAGCGGGCCTCCTACGAGCAGTACTTC.

The chain's CDR3 is CASSVTGQNTEAFF. The CDR3 DNA reads as TGTGCCAGCAGCGTGACAGGGCAAAACACTGAAGCTTTCTTT. V and J are TRBV9 and TRBJ1-1; 7 bases are a match to TRBD1. The CDR3 covers 14 residues. The V gene's germline CDR1 is SGDLS and CDR2 YYNGEE. With 2 bases clipped from V and 2 bases from J, the junction kept 3 bases outside the gene matches.

The chain recombines TRBV4-1 with TRBJ1-4; 8 bases are a match to TRBD1. Germline values: CDR1 MGHRA, CDR2 YSYEKL. This CDR3 is built from 15 residues. The trim removed 2 bases at V and 7 bases at J, leaving 6 bases unmatched. CDR3 in DNA: TGCGCCAGCAGCCAACGAAGACAGGGGACTGAAAAACTGTTTTTT. Translated, it gives CASSQRRQGTEKLFF.

V and J are TRBV19 and TRBJ1-1; D gene ambiguous. The length of the CDR3 is 15 residues. Germline V lookup: CDR1 LNHDA, CDR2 SQIVND (reference sequence). Trimming removed 7 bases at V and 5 bases at J, with 20 bases between. CDR3 region: CASTPGGRRQTEAFF. The CDR3 DNA sequence: TGTGCCAGTACCCCGGGAGGCAGGCGACAAACTGAAGCTTTCTTT.

This clone was observed a single time. The chain uses TRBV5-4 and TRBJ1-1; D is uncertain. This CDR3 contains 16 residues. The ends were cut back, 0 bases at V and 7 bases at J, with 19 bases in the middle. The germline V gene encodes CDR1 SGHNT and CDR2 YYREEE (reference sequence). The CDR3 bases are TGTGCCAGCAGCTTGGCGGGAGCACCGACTGCAGGTGAAGCTTTCTTT. Its translation: CASSLAGAPTAGEAFF.

This chain links TRBV28 with TRBJ1-5; D uncertain. The V end lost 6 bases, the J end lost 4 bases, and 10 bases lay between the germline ends. The CDR3 totals 13 residues. Germline assignment: CDR1 MDHEN and CDR2 SYDVKM. The CDR3 here is CASRESGNQPQHF. The DNA of the CDR3 is TGTGCCAGCAGGGAGTCTGGAAATCAGCCCCAGCATTTT.

This clone was detected a few times. V and J are TRBV28 and TRBJ2-1; a possible D gene is TRBD1 (6 bases). The CDR3 consists of 15 residues. The germline V gene encodes CDR1 MDHEN and CDR2 SYDVKM. V was shortened by 0 bases and J by 1 base, with 7 bases between the two germline ends. CDR3 sequence (DNA): TGTGCCAGCAGTTTATGGCAGGGGTCCTACAATGAGCAGTTCTTC. Its translation: CASSLWQGSYNEQFF.

This chain links TRBV27 with TRBJ2-2; no firm D call. Trimming cost V 2 bases and J 0 bases, with 10 bases left between them. The CDR3 runs to 16 residues. Germline V gives CDR1 MNHEY, CDR2 SMNVEV (reference sequence). The CDR3 is CASSLVTQANTGELFF. CDR3 nucleotides: TGTGCCAGCAGTTTAGTAACGCAGGCGAACACCGGGGAGCTGTTTTTT.

This clone was found once. The rearrangement links TRBV27 to TRBJ2-1; D perhaps matches TRBD2 (5 bases). CDR3 length: 14 amino acids. CDR1 is MNHEY and CDR2 is SMNVEV in the germline V gene (reference sequence). V gave up 6 bases and J gave up 4 bases, with 13 bases separating them. This chain's CDR3 is CASSPLGGYNEQFF. The DNA for the CDR3 is TGTGCCAGCAGCCCCCTAGGCGGGTACAATGAGCAGTTCTTC.

The chain links TRBV12-3 or TRBV12-4 to TRBJ1-2; D gene unclear. The CDR3 loop spans 12 amino acids. The V and J ends lost 6 bases and 2 bases respectively, with 7 bases between them. CDR3 protein: CASRVVNYGYTF. For the CDR3, the DNA is TGTGCCAGCAGAGTGGTCAACTATGGCTACACCTTC.

The V call is TRBV18, the J call TRBJ1-2; D unclear. The V and J ends lost 0 bases and 6 bases respectively, with 14 bases between them. The CDR3 runs to 15 residues. Germline CDR1 reads KGHSH; CDR2 reads LQKENI. The CDR3 protein is CASSPPSKPGNGYTF. The DNA for the CDR3 is TGTGCCAGCTCACCACCGTCCAAACCGGGGAATGGCTACACCTTC.

V gene TRBV27 combines with J gene TRBJ1-1; perhaps TRBD1 as D (5 bases). The V end lost 8 bases, the J end lost 3 bases, and 13 bases lay between the germline ends. Looked up from germline, CDR1 is MNHEY and CDR2 is SMNVEV (reference sequence). The CDR3 runs 13 residues. CDR3 region: CASVKGRDTEAFF. In nucleotides, the CDR3 is TGTGCCAGCGTCAAGGGCAGGGACACTGAAGCTTTCTTT.

The rearrangement joins TRBV24-1 to TRBJ2-1, with TRBD1 identical over 9 bases. In germline, CDR1 is KGHDR, CDR2 SFDVKD. The CDR3 is 15 residues long. J lost 6 bases, V lost 5 bases, and 7 bases had no gene match. The CDR3 region is CATSGGTGSSNEQFF. The CDR3 DNA reads as TGTGCCACCAGTGGCGGGACAGGGTCTTCCAATGAGCAGTTCTTC.

The chain has TRBV7-9 and TRBJ2-1; 7 bases match TRBD2. The V gene's germline CDR1 is SEHNR and CDR2 FQNEAQ (reference sequence). The CDR3 is 14 residues long. The junction had 14 bases not matched to a gene; V was cut back by 4 bases and J by 14 bases. CDR3 in amino acids: CASSSDLGGREEFF. CDR3 DNA sequence: TGTGCCAGCAGCTCCGACCTAGGAGGGAGGGAGGAGTTCTTC.

The chain has TRBV30 and TRBJ1-5; 7 bases line up with TRBD1. J gave up 3 bases and V 2 bases, and 7 bases lay outside the gene matches. Looked up from germline, CDR1 is GTSNPN and CDR2 is SVGIG (reference sequence). CDR3 length: 15 amino acids. The CDR3 is CAWSPLTGNNQPQHF. Written as DNA, the CDR3 is TGTGCCTGGAGTCCACTGACAGGGAACAATCAGCCCCAGCATTTT.

The chain recombines TRBV19 with TRBJ2-2; possibly TRBD1 or TRBD2 for D (5 bases each). V lost 5 bases and J lost 4, with 17 bases in between. The length of the CDR3 is 16 residues. Germline-derived CDR1 and CDR2 are LNHDA and SQIVND (reference sequence). For the CDR3, the DNA is TGTGCCAGTAGTGGGACCCTACGAGGTCGCACCGGGGAGCTGTTTTTT. Its translation is CASSGTLRGRTGELFF.

In its sample, this clone was seen a few times. The chain carries TRBV15 and TRBJ1-2; maybe TRBD1 (5 bases). Germline loops: CDR1 LNHNV, CDR2 YYDKDF (reference sequence). The CDR3 spans 15 residues. Trimming took off 5 bases at V and 4 bases at J, with 17 bases between the two ends. In DNA, the CDR3 is TGTGCCACCAGCCCCACCGCAGGGAGAAGCTATGGCTACACCTTC. The encoded protein is CATSPTAGRSYGYTF. Supplemented by reference TRBV15 and TRBJ1-2, the full variable domain reads DAMVIQNPRYQVTQFGKPVTLSCSQTLNHNVMYWYQQKSSQAPKLLFHYYDKDFNNEADTPDNFQSRRPNTSFCFLDIRSPGLGDTAMYLCATSPTAGRSYGYTFGSGTRLTVV.

The chain recombines TRBV12-5 with TRBJ2-3; no reliable D call. Germline CDR1 reads LGHNT; CDR2 reads FRNRAP. This CDR3 comprises 11 residues. Trimming took 4 bases from V and 5 from J, leaving 4 bases between them. CDR3 bases: TGTGCTAGTGGTTCTGTAGATACGCAGTATTTT. Translating gives CASGSVDTQYF. Together with reference TRBV12-5 and TRBJ2-3, the CDR3 gives the full variable domain: DARVTQTPRHKVTEMGQEVTMRCQPILGHNTVFWYRQTMMQGLELLAYFRNRAPLDDSGMPKDRFSAEMPDATLATLKIQPSEPRDSAVYFCASGSVDTQYFGPGTRLTVL.

The rearrangement uses TRBV28 and TRBJ2-3; TRBD1 matches at 7 bases. The trim removed 8 bases at V and 3 bases at J, leaving 14 bases unmatched. This CDR3 region has 16 residues. Germline CDR1 and CDR2: MDHEN and SYDVKM. The CDR3 spells CASGGSRDSPTDTQYF. The CDR3 region has the DNA TGTGCCAGCGGGGGTTCAAGGGACAGCCCAACAGATACGCAGTATTTT.

This sequence joins TRBV19 and TRBJ1-2; 8 bases align to TRBD1. The germline V gene has CDR1 LNHDA and CDR2 SQIVND (reference sequence). Trimming cost V 2 bases and J 6 bases; bases outside gene matches: 8. The CDR3 is 15 amino acids. In nucleotides, the CDR3 is TGTGCCAGTAGTATAATCAGGGGGCGCAGGGATGGCTACACCTTC. It is translated as CASSIIRGRRDGYTF.

This chain connects TRBV6-1 to TRBJ2-7; either TRBD1 or TRBD2 may supply D (5 bases each). The ends were cut back, 2 bases at V and 4 bases at J, with 9 bases in the middle. CDR1 is MNHNS and CDR2 is SASEGT in the germline V gene. This CDR3 comprises 13 residues. The CDR3 here is CASSESGRYEQYV. The DNA of the CDR3 is TGTGCCAGCAGTGAATCGGGGCGTTACGAGCAGTACGTC.